The text below deals with one T cell receptor beta chain. Its cognate antigen is unknown. The table came from immunoSEQ multiplex PCR; TCRdb's copy has only in-frame clones and leaves some out. Among 96,000 or so clones listed, roughly nine tenths were seen once. This sample was taken from a study of T cell responses to AZD1222 COVID-19 vaccine. Study in general: Analysis merged second doses at about 4 or about 12 weeks.

This CDR3 spans 14 amino acids. Germline lookup yields CDR1 GTSNPN and CDR2 SVGIG (reference sequence). V lost 5 bases and J lost 5, with 15 bases in between. Study-wide findings and caveats: Mostly white British, mostly female donors; authors suggested clonal diversity may be underestimated. All repertoire sampling was performed exclusively after the peak T cell response.

This chain joins TRBV30 and TRBJ1-4, with TRBD1 as a possible D gene (6 bases). The starting material was peripheral blood, obtained on day 0 of AZD1222 vaccination. This clonotype was obtained from an adult in good health. The CDR3 nucleotides read TGTGCCTGGCAACAGGACAGATTAAATGAAAAACTGTTTTTT. Amino acid sequence: CAWQQDRLNEKLFF.